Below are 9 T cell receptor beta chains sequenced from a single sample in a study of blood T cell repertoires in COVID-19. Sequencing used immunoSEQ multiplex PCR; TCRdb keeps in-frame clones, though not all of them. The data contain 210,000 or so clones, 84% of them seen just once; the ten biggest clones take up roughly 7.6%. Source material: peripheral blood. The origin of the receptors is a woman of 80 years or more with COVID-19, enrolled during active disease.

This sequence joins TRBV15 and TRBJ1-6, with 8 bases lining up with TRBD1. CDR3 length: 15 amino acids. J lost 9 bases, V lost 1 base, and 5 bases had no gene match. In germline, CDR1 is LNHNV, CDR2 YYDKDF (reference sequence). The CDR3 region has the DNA TGTGCCACCAGCAGAGTCCAGGGGGCAGGTTCACCCCTCCACTTT. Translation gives CATSRVQGAGSPLHF.

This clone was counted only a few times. The CDR3 spells CATSKTGANQPQHF. DNA for the CDR3: TGTGCCACCAGCAAGACAGGGGCAAATCAGCCCCAGCATTTT. The V and J genes are TRBV15 and TRBJ1-5; TRBD1 agrees at 8 bases. CDR3 length equals 14 residues. V shed 4 bases, J shed 4 bases, and the junction held 3 bases outside the gene matches. From germline, CDR1 is LNHNV and CDR2 YYDKDF (reference sequence). Filled out from reference TRBV15 and TRBJ1-5, the complete variable domain reads DAMVIQNPRYQVTQFGKPVTLSCSQTLNHNVMYWYQQKSSQAPKLLFHYYDKDFNNEADTPDNFQSRRPNTSFCFLDIRSPGLGDTAMYLCATSKTGANQPQHFGDGTRLSIL.

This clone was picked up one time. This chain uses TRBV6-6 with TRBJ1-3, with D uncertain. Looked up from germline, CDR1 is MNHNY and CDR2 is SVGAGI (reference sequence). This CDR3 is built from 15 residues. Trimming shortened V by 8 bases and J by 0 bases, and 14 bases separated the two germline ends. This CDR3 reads CASRSATNSGNTIYF. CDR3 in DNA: TGTGCCAGCCGAAGCGCGACCAACTCTGGAAACACCATATATTTT.

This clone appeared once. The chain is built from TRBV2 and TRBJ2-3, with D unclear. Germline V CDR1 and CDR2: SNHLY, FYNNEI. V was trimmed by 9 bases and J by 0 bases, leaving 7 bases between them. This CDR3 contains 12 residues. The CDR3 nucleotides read TGTGCCAGGAGCGTTAGCACAGATACGCAGTATTTT. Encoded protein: CARSVSTDTQYF.

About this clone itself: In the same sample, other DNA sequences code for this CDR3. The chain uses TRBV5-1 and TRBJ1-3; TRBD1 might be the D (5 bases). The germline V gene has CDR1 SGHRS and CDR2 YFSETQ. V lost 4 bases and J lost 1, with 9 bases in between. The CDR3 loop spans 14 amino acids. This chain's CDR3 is CASSGAGSGNTIYF. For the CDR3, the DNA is TGCGCCAGCAGCGGGGCTGGTTCTGGAAACACCATATATTTT. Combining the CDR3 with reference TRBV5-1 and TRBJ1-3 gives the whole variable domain KAGVTQTPRYLIKTRGQQVTLSCSPISGHRSVSWYQQTPGQGLQFLFEYFSETQRNKGNFPGRFSGRQFSNSRSEMNVSTLELGDSALYLCASSGAGSGNTIYFGEGSWLTVV.

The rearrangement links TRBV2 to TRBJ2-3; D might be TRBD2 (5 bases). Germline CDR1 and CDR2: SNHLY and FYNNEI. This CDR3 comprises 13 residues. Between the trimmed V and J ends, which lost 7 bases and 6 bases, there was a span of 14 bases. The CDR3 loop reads CASKRQEEDTQYF. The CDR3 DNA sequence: TGTGCCAGCAAGAGGCAGGAGGAGGATACGCAGTATTTT.

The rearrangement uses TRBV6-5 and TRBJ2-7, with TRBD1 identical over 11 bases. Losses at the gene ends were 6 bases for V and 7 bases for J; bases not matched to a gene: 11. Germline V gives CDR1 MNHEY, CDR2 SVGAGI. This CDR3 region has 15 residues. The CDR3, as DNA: TGTGCCAGCAGAACCATCGGACAGGGGGCGGGGGAGCAGTACTTC. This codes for CASRTIGQGAGEQYF.

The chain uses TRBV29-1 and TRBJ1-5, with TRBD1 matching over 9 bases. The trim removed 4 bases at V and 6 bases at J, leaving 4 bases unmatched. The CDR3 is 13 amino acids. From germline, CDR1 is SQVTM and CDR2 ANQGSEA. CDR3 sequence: CSVGTGVSQPQHF. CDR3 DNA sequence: TGCAGCGTTGGGACAGGGGTCTCTCAGCCCCAGCATTTT.

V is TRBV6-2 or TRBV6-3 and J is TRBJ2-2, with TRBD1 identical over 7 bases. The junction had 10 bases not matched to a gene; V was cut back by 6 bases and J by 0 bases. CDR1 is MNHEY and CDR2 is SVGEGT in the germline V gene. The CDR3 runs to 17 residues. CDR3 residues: CASSRGQEFANTGELFF. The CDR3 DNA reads TGTGCCAGCAGCCGAGGACAGGAGTTCGCGAACACCGGGGAGCTGTTTTTT.